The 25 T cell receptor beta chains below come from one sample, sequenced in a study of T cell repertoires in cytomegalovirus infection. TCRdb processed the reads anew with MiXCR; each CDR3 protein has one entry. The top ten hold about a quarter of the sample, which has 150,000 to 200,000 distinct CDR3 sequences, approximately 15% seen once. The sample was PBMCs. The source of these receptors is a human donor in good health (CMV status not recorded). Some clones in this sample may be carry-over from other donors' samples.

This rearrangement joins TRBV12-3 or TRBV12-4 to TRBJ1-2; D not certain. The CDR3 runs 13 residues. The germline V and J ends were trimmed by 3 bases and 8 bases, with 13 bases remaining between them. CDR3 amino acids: CASSLQSASGYTF. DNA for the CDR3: TGTGCCAGCAGTTTGCAGTCGGCCTCGGGCTACACCTTC.

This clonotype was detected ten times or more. CDR3 nucleotide sequence: TGTGCCAGCACCAATCCAGGGGGCGGGACCACTGAAGCTTTCTTT. Translated: CASTNPGGGTTEAFF. The rearrangement uses TRBV7-2 and TRBJ1-1; the match to TRBD1 covers 8 bases. J gave up 4 bases and V 7 bases, and 11 bases lay outside the gene matches. Germline V CDR1 and CDR2: SGHTA, FQGNSA. This CDR3 contains 15 residues.

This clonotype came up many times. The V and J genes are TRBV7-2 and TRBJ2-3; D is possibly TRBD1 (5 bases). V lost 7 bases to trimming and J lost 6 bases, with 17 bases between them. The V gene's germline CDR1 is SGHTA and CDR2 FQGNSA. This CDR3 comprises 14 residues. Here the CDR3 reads CASKKGDLGDTQYF. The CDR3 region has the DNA TGTGCCAGCAAGAAAGGGGATTTGGGGGATACGCAGTATTTT.

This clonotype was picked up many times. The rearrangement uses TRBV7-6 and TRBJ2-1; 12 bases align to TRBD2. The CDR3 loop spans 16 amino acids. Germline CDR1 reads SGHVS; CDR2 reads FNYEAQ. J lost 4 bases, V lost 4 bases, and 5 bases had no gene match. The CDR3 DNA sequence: TGTGCCAGCAGCTATGGGACTAGCGGGTTTTACAATGAGCAGTTCTTC. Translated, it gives CASSYGTSGFYNEQFF. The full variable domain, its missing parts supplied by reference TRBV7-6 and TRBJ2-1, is GAGVSQSPRYKVTKRGQDVALRCDPISGHVSLYWYRQALGQGPEFLTYFNYEAQQDKSGLPNDRFSAERPEGSISTLTIQRTEQRDSAMYRCASSYGTSGFYNEQFFGPGTRLTVL.

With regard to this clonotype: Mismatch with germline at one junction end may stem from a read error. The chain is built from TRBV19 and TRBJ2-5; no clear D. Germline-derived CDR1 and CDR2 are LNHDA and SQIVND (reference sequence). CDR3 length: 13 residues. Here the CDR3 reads CASSSRFQGTQYF. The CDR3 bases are TGTGCCAGTAGTTCCCGGTTTCAAGGGACCCAGTACTTC. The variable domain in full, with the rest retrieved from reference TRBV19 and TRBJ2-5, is DGGITQSPKYLFRKEGQNVTLSCEQNLNHDAMYWYRQDPGQGLRLIYYSQIVNDFQKGDIAEGYSVSREKKESFPLTVTSAQKNPTAFYLCASSSRFQGTQYFGPGTRLLVL.

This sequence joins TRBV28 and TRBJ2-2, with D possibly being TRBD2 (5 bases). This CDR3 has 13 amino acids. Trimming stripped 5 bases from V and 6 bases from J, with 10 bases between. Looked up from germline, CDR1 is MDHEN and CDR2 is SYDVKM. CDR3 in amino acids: CASSGAAAGELFF. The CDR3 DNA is TGTGCCAGCAGTGGAGCGGCGGCCGGGGAGCTGTTTTTT. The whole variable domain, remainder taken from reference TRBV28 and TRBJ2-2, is DVKVTQSSRYLVKRTGEKVFLECVQDMDHENMFWYRQDPGLGLRLIYFSYDVKMKEKGDIPEGYSVSREKKERFSLILESASTNQTSMYLCASSGAAAGELFFGEGSRLTVL.

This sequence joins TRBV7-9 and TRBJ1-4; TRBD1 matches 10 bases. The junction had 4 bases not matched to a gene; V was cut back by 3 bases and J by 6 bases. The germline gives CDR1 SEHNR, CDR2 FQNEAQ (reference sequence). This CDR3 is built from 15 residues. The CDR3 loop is CASSFPGTGDEKLFF. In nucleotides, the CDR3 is TGTGCCAGCAGCTTCCCCGGGACAGGGGATGAAAAACTGTTTTTT.

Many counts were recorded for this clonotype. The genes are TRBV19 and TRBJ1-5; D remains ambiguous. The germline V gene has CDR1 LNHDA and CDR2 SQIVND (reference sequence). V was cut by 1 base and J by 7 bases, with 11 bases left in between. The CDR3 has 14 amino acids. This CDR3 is CASSIVGFQQPQHF. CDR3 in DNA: TGTGCCAGTAGTATAGTAGGGTTTCAGCAGCCCCAGCATTTT.

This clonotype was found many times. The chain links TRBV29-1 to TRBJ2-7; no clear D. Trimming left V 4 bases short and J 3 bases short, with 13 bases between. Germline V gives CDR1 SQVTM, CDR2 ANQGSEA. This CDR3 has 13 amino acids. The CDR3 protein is CSVVSFGSYEQYF. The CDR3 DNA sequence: TGCAGCGTTGTTTCCTTCGGCAGCTACGAGCAGTACTTC.

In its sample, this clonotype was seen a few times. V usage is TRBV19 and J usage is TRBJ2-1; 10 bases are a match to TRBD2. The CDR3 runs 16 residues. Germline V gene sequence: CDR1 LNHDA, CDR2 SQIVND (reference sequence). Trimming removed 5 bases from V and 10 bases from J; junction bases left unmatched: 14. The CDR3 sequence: CASSPRAGGQIGEQFF. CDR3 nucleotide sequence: TGTGCCAGTAGTCCAAGAGCGGGAGGGCAAATCGGGGAGCAGTTCTTC.

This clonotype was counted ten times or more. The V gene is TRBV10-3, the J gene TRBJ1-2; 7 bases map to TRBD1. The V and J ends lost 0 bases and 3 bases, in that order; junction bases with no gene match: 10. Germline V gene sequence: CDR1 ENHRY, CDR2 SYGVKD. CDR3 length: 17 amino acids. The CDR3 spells CAISESPRTGRDYGYTF. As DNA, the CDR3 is TGTGCCATCAGTGAGTCGCCCCGGACAGGCCGGGACTATGGCTACACCTTC.

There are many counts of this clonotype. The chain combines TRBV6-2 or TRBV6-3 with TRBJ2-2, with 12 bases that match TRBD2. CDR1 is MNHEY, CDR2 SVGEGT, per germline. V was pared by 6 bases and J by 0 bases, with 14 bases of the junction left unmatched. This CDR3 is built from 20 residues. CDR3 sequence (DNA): TGTGCCAGCAGCCGACTAGCGGGAGTACGCCGAACAACGAACACCGGGGAGCTGTTTTTT. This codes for CASSRLAGVRRTTNTGELFF.

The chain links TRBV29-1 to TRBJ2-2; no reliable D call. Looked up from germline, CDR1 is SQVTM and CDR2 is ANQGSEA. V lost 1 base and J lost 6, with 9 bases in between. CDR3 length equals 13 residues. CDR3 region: CSVEVGAPGELFF. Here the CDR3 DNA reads TGCAGCGTTGAAGTAGGAGCTCCCGGGGAGCTGTTTTTT.

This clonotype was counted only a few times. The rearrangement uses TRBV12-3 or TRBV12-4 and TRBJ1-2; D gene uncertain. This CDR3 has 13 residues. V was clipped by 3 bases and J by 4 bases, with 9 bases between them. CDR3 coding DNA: TGTGCCAGCAGTTTCGGACGGCGCTATGGCTACACCTTC. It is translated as CASSFGRRYGYTF.

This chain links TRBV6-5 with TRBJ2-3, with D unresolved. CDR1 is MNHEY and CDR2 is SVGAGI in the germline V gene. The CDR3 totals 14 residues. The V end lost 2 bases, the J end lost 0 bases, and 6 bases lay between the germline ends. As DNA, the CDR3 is TGTGCCAGCAGTTACGGTCATAGCACAGATACGCAGTATTTT. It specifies CASSYGHSTDTQYF.

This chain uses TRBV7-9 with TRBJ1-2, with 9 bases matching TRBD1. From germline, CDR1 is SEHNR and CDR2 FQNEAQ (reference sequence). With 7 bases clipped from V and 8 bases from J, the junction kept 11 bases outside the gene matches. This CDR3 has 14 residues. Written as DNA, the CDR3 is TGTGCCAGCAATAAGGACAGGGGTGTACGCGGCTACACCTTC. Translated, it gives CASNKDRGVRGYTF.

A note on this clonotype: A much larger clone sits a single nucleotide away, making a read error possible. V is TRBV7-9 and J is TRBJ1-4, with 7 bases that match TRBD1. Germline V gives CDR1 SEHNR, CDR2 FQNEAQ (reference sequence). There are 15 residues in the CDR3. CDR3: CACSLKGAPNEKLFF. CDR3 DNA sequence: TGTGCCTGCAGCTTAAAGGGGGCACCTAATGAAAAACTGTTTTTT.

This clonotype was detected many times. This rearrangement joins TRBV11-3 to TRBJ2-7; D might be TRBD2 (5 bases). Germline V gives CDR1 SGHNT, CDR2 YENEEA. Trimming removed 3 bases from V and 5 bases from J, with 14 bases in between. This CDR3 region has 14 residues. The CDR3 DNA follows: TGTGCCAGCAGCTTGTCTGCGGGTTCCCACGAGCAGTACTTC. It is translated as CASSLSAGSHEQYF. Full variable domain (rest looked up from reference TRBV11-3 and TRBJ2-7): EAGVVQSPRYKIIEKKQPVAFWCNPISGHNTLYWYLQNLGQGPELLIRYENEEAVDDSQLPKDRFSAERLKGVDSTLKIQPAELGDSAVYLCASSLSAGSHEQYFGPGTRLTVT.

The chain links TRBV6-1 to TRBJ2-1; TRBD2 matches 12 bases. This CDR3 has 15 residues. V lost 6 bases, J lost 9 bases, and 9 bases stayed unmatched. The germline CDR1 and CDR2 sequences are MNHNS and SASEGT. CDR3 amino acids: CASSAKTSGSAEQFF. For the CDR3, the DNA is TGTGCCAGCAGCGCCAAGACTAGCGGGAGCGCTGAGCAGTTCTTC.

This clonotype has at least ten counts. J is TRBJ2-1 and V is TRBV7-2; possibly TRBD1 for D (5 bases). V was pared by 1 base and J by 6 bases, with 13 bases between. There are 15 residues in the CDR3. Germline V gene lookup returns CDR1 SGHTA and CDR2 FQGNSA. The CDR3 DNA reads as TGTGCCAGCAGCTTAGGGGGTCTAGGGGTCAATGAGCAGTTCTTC. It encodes CASSLGGLGVNEQFF.

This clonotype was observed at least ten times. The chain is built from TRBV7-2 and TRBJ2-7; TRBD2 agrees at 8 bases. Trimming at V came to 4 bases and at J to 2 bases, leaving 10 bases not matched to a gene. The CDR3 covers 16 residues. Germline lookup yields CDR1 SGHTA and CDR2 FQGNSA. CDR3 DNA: TGTGCCAGCAGCTCCTCTCCCGGGAGGGCCACCTACGAGCAGTACTTC. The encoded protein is CASSSSPGRATYEQYF.

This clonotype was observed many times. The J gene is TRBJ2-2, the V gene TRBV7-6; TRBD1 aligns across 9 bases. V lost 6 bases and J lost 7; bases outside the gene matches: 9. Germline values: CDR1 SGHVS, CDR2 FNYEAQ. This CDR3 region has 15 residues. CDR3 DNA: TGTGCCAGCAGTCGCCGACAGGGGGACATCGGGGAGCTGTTTTTT. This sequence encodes CASSRRQGDIGELFF.

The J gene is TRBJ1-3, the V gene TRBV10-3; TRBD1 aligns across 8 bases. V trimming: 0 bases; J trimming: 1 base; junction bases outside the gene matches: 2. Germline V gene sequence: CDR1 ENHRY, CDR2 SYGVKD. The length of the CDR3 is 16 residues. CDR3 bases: TGTGCCATCAGTGAGTCCAGGGGGCCATCTGGAAACACCATATATTTT. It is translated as CAISESRGPSGNTIYF.

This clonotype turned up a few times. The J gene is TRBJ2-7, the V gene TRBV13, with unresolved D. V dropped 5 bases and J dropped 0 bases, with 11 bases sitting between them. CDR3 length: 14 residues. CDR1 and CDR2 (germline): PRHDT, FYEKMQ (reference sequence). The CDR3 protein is CASSLLRSSYEQYF. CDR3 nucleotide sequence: TGTGCCAGCAGCCTCCTTAGGAGCTCCTACGAGCAGTACTTC.

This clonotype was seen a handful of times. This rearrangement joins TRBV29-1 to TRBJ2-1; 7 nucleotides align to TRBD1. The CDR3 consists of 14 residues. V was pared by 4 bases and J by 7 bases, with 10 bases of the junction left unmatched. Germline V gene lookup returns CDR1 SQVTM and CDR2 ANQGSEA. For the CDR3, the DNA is TGCAGCGTTGGGGGGACAGTAGTAAGAAATGAGCAGTTCTTC. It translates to CSVGGTVVRNEQFF.